These 31 T cell receptor beta chains were sequenced from one sample in a study of B cell selection in AIRE deficiency. Profiling relied on immunoSEQ multiplex PCR, and the TCRdb table lists in-frame clones only, not all of them. The sample holds about 21,000 clones, about 95% seen once. Regulatory T cells were sorted as CD4+CD25hiCD127low/negative. The material sequenced was Tregs sorted from PBMCs. All receptors come from a human donor with AIRE deficiency.

The J gene is TRBJ2-7, the V gene TRBV5-8; maybe TRBD1 (5 bases). V was clipped by 1 base and J by 6 bases, with 17 bases between them. The CDR3 extends over 15 amino acids. CDR1 SGHTS and CDR2 YDEGEE come from the germline V gene. In DNA, the CDR3 is TGTGCCAGCAGCTTGCTCAGGGATCGCCGTCTCGAGCAGTACTTC. Translation gives CASSLLRDRRLEQYF. Filled out from reference TRBV5-8 and TRBJ2-7, the complete variable domain reads EAGVTQSPTHLIKTRGQQATLRCSPISGHTSVYWYQQALGLGLQFLLWYDEGEERNRGNFPPRFSGRQFPNYSSELNVNALELEDSALYLCASSLLRDRRLEQYFGPGTRLTVT.

The genes are TRBV2 and TRBJ2-5; 8 nucleotides align to TRBD2. Trimming took 6 bases from V and 2 from J; bases not matched to a gene: 14. The CDR3 has 17 amino acids. Germline CDR1 SNHLY, CDR2 FYNNEI. In nucleotides, the CDR3 is TGTGCCAGCAGCAGAGGGACTAGTGGATGGGGACAAGAGACCCAGTACTTC. Protein: CASSRGTSGWGQETQYF.

This chain joins TRBV27 and TRBJ1-4; TRBD1 agrees at 8 bases. The CDR3 has 14 residues. Germline lookup yields CDR1 MNHEY and CDR2 SMNVEV (reference sequence). The V gene end was trimmed by 6 bases and the J gene end by 8 bases; junction bases not matched to a gene: 8. The CDR3 region has the DNA TGTGCCAGCAGCCGGACAGGGTCTCGGGAAAAACTGTTTTTT. Its protein product is CASSRTGSREKLFF.

The chain employs TRBV30 and TRBJ2-1, with 14 bases fitting TRBD2. CDR1 and CDR2 (germline): GTSNPN, SVGIG (reference sequence). The CDR3 is 17 residues long. V trimming: 2 bases; J trimming: 1 base; junction bases outside the gene matches: 4. The CDR3 sequence: CAWSQGTSGRSYNEQFF. For the CDR3, the DNA is TGTGCCTGGAGTCAGGGGACTAGCGGGAGATCCTACAATGAGCAGTTCTTC.

The gene calls are TRBV12-5 and TRBJ1-3, with D uncertain. The germline V and J ends were trimmed by 0 bases and 8 bases, with 17 bases remaining between them. CDR1 is LGHNT, CDR2 FRNRAP, per germline. This CDR3 has 16 residues. Here the CDR3 DNA reads TGTGCTAGTGGTTTGGTAATTTCCCCCACCTGGGACACCATATATTTT. Amino acids: CASGLVISPTWDTIYF. Combining the CDR3 with reference TRBV12-5 and TRBJ1-3 gives the whole variable domain DARVTQTPRHKVTEMGQEVTMRCQPILGHNTVFWYRQTMMQGLELLAYFRNRAPLDDSGMPKDRFSAEMPDATLATLKIQPSEPRDSAVYFCASGLVISPTWDTIYFGEGSWLTVV.

The chain uses TRBV21-1 and TRBJ2-5; the table's TRBD1 call for D was not verified on the DNA. TRBV21-1 is a recognized pseudogene. This CDR3 spans 17 amino acids. The CDR3 nucleotides read TGTGCCAGCAGCAAAGTAGCCCAACCCCATATAGAGGGGGAGCAGTACTTC. This translates into CASSKVAQPHIEGEQYF.

The chain uses TRBV7-2 and TRBJ2-5, with 9 bases that match TRBD1. This CDR3 is 16 amino acids long. The V and J ends lost 2 bases and 5 bases, in that order; junction bases with no gene match: 9. The germline gives CDR1 SGHTA, CDR2 FQGNSA. DNA of the CDR3: TGTGCCAGCAGCTTAATACTGGGACAGGGCGGGGAGACCCAGTACTTC. This translates into CASSLILGQGGETQYF.

The CDR3 here is CASSLQGAGNTIYF. The CDR3, as DNA: TGCGCCAGCAGCTTACAGGGGGCTGGAAACACCATATATTTT. The rearrangement links TRBV5-1 to TRBJ1-3; 8 nucleotides line up with TRBD1. CDR3 length: 14 residues. V trimming: 2 bases; J trimming: 2 bases; junction bases outside the gene matches: 0. Germline V gene sequence: CDR1 SGHRS, CDR2 YFSETQ.

The chain is built from TRBV18 and TRBJ2-2; D unresolved. Germline-derived CDR1 and CDR2 are KGHSH and LQKENI. V was pared by 6 bases and J by 2 bases, with 4 bases between. The CDR3 extends over 12 amino acids. Written as DNA, the CDR3 is TGTGCCAGCTCCCTTAACACCGGGGAGCTGTTTTTT. Protein product: CASSLNTGELFF. Full variable domain (outside the CDR3, taken from reference TRBV18 and TRBJ2-2): NAGVMQNPRHLVRRRGQEARLRCSPMKGHSHVYWYRQLPEEGLKFMVYLQKENIIDESGMPKERFSAEFPKEGPSILRIQQVVRGDSAAYFCASSLNTGELFFGEGSRLTVL.

The chain carries TRBV6-5 and TRBJ1-4; 8 bases match TRBD1. The germline gives CDR1 MNHEY, CDR2 SVGAGI. This CDR3 has 16 residues. V lost 0 bases and J lost 6; bases outside the gene matches: 6. CDR3 in DNA: TGTGCCAGCAGTTACTCCCGGACAGGGTTATATGAAAAACTGTTTTTT. This gives the protein CASSYSRTGLYEKLFF.

V is TRBV5-6 and J is TRBJ2-1; TRBD2 might be the D (5 bases). The CDR3 has 14 amino acids. Per germline, CDR1 SGHDT and CDR2 YYEEEE. Trimming left V 2 bases short and J 7 bases short, with 13 bases between. The CDR3 bases are TGTGCCAGCAGCTTACCCGCACTAGGGAATGAGCAGTTCTTC. Translated, it gives CASSLPALGNEQFF.

This chain connects TRBV28 to TRBJ1-5; 7 nucleotides match TRBD1. V gave up 5 bases and J gave up 4 bases; unmatched junction bases: 5. The CDR3 length is 14 residues. Germline assignment: CDR1 MDHEN and CDR2 SYDVKM. The CDR3: CASSNTGVNQPQHF. CDR3 nucleotide sequence: TGTGCCAGCAGTAACACAGGGGTGAATCAGCCCCAGCATTTT.

The rearrangement links TRBV6-1 to TRBJ2-7; D call uncertain. The CDR3 sequence is 12 residues long. V was shortened by 4 bases and J by 2 bases, with 6 bases between the two germline ends. Germline V lookup: CDR1 MNHNS, CDR2 SASEGT. CDR3 amino acids: CASSGGPYEQYF. In DNA, the CDR3 is TGTGCCAGCAGTGGAGGACCCTACGAGCAGTACTTC.

The rearrangement uses TRBV4-1 and TRBJ2-7; D is unclear. The CDR3 consists of 13 residues. V was shortened by 5 bases and J by 2 bases, with 10 bases between the two germline ends. Germline V gene lookup returns CDR1 MGHRA and CDR2 YSYEKL. CDR3: CASSIQLAYEQYF. CDR3 DNA sequence: TGCGCCAGCAGCATACAACTCGCCTACGAGCAGTACTTC.

The V call is TRBV2, the J call TRBJ2-1, with TRBD2 matching over 7 bases. Trimming at V came to 6 bases and at J to 4 bases, leaving 6 bases not matched to a gene. Germline loops: CDR1 SNHLY, CDR2 FYNNEI. The CDR3 extends over 14 amino acids. The CDR3 DNA reads as TGTGCCAGCAGCCGGGAGGCCTTATACAATGAGCAGTTCTTC. This gives the protein CASSREALYNEQFF.

The chain carries TRBV18 and TRBJ2-7; D gene uncertain. This CDR3 region has 11 residues. CDR1 and CDR2 (germline): KGHSH, LQKENI. The V and J ends lost 1 base and 6 bases respectively, with 4 bases between them. The CDR3 is CASSPQIEQYF. The CDR3 DNA follows: TGTGCCAGCTCACCACAGATCGAGCAGTACTTC.

With regard to this clone: An end of the junction does not agree with germline; a read error may underlie this. This rearrangement joins TRBV11-2 to TRBJ2-5, with 7 bases that match TRBD1. Germline V gene data show CDR1 as SGHAT and CDR2 as FQNNGV. The CDR3 length is 15 residues. CDR3 sequence (DNA): TGTGCCAGCAGCCTAGACCCAGGGGGAGCGGAGACCCAGTACTTC. Translated, it gives CASSLDPGGAETQYF.

This clone appeared a single time. The V and J genes are TRBV28 and TRBJ1-5; weak D call: TRBD1 (5 bases). The germline V gene has CDR1 MDHEN and CDR2 SYDVKM. The V and J ends lost 6 bases and 2 bases respectively, with 11 bases between them. This CDR3 region has 14 residues. CDR3 region: CASRGVGGNQPQHF. The CDR3 DNA sequence: TGTGCCAGCAGGGGGGTTGGGGGCAATCAGCCCCAGCATTTT.

This clone was detected only once. The V call is TRBV6-1, the J call TRBJ2-2; 7 nucleotides match TRBD1. Germline V gives CDR1 MNHNS, CDR2 SASEGT. V shed 6 bases, J shed 6 bases, and the junction held 10 bases outside the gene matches. The CDR3 is 15 residues long. As DNA, the CDR3 is TGTGCCAGCAGAGACAGGGTAGTTTATTCCGGGGAGCTGTTTTTT. As protein: CASRDRVVYSGELFF.

The CDR3 nucleotides are TGTGCCAGCAGTGAACGGGAAAAGAGGGAGACCCAGTACTTC. Its protein product is CASSEREKRETQYF. The V gene is TRBV2, the J gene TRBJ2-5; TRBD2 is a possible D gene (5 bases). Germline values: CDR1 SNHLY, CDR2 FYNNEI. The CDR3 runs to 14 residues. Trimming shortened V by 2 bases and J by 5 bases, and 12 bases separated the two germline ends.

The chain is built from TRBV7-9 and TRBJ2-3; no reliable D call. The V and J ends lost 5 bases and 4 bases respectively, with 10 bases between them. Germline CDR1 is SEHNR and CDR2 is FQNEAQ (reference sequence). CDR3 length: 13 amino acids. The CDR3 is CASSPLRADTQYF. DNA for the CDR3: TGTGCCAGCAGCCCTCTCCGTGCAGATACGCAGTATTTT. The variable domain in full, completed from reference TRBV7-9 and TRBJ2-3, reads DTGVSQNPRHKITKRGQNVTFRCDPISEHNRLYWYRQTLGQGPEFLTYFQNEAQLEKSRLLSDRFSAERPKGSFSTLEIQRTEQGDSAMYLCASSPLRADTQYFGPGTRLTVL.

The chain is built from TRBV19 and TRBJ1-5, with D possibly matching TRBD1 (5 bases). The germline V and J ends were trimmed by 7 bases and 4 bases, with 20 bases remaining between them. The CDR3 length is 16 residues. Germline CDR1 and CDR2: LNHDA and SQIVND (reference sequence). CDR3 loop: CASMGRGGIWNQPQHF. The CDR3 coding sequence is TGTGCCAGTATGGGGAGGGGTGGGATCTGGAATCAGCCCCAGCATTTT.

The gene calls are TRBV5-1 and TRBJ2-5, with D perhaps TRBD1 (6 bases). Trimming pared 4 bases from V and 6 bases from J, leaving 10 bases between. The CDR3 is 12 residues long. Germline V gives CDR1 SGHRS, CDR2 YFSETQ. CDR3 sequence reads: CASSAQGQTQYF. The CDR3 DNA sequence: TGCGCCAGCAGCGCACAGGGACAGACCCAGTACTTC.

The rearrangement uses TRBV2 and TRBJ1-1; 10 bases match TRBD1. CDR1 and CDR2 from the germline V gene are SNHLY and FYNNEI. Trimming took 7 bases from V and 3 from J; bases not matched to a gene: 11. This CDR3 has 16 residues. CDR3 in DNA: TGTGCCAGCAAGAAAAACCCGGGACAGGGGCACACTGAAGCTTTCTTT. Its translation is CASKKNPGQGHTEAFF.

J is TRBJ2-1 and V is TRBV18, with D possibly called TRBD1 or TRBD2 (5 bases each). Deletions cut 3 bases from V and 0 bases from J, with 9 bases between. CDR3 length equals 15 residues. Germline CDR1 reads KGHSH; CDR2 reads LQKENI. The CDR3 sequence is CASSPGPVSYNEQFF. CDR3 coding DNA: TGTGCCAGCTCACCGGGACCCGTCTCCTACAATGAGCAGTTCTTC. Full variable domain (rest looked up from reference TRBV18 and TRBJ2-1): NAGVMQNPRHLVRRRGQEARLRCSPMKGHSHVYWYRQLPEEGLKFMVYLQKENIIDESGMPKERFSAEFPKEGPSILRIQQVVRGDSAAYFCASSPGPVSYNEQFFGPGTRLTVL.

V usage is TRBV19 and J usage is TRBJ2-7; the D call may be TRBD1 or TRBD2 (5 bases each). V gave up 6 bases and J gave up 6 bases, with 9 bases separating them. Per the germline V gene, CDR1 is LNHDA and CDR2 is SQIVND (reference sequence). The CDR3 totals 11 residues. CDR3 bases: TGTGCCAGTAGAAAGGGGAGCGAGCAGTACTTC. Translated, it gives CASRKGSEQYF. The whole variable domain, remainder taken from reference TRBV19 and TRBJ2-7, is DGGITQSPKYLFRKEGQNVTLSCEQNLNHDAMYWYRQDPGQGLRLIYYSQIVNDFQKGDIAEGYSVSREKKESFPLTVTSAQKNPTAFYLCASRKGSEQYFGPGTRLTVT.

The chain combines TRBV4-1 with TRBJ2-4; D possibly corresponds to TRBD2 (7 bases). The length of the CDR3 is 15 residues. V gave up 0 bases and J gave up 9 bases, with 15 bases separating them. Germline V lookup: CDR1 MGHRA, CDR2 YSYEKL. The CDR3 region has the DNA TGCGCCAGCAGCCAAGACCTATTGAGGGGGGGCATTCAGTACTTC. Amino acids: CASSQDLLRGGIQYF.

The rearrangement uses TRBV10-2 and TRBJ2-2, with 9 nucleotides matching TRBD2. CDR3 size: 11 residues. Germline CDR1 reads WSHSY; CDR2 reads SAAADI. V lost 8 bases, J lost 8 bases, and 0 bases stayed unmatched. CDR3 protein: CASGLAGELFF. The DNA of the CDR3 is TGCGCCAGCGGACTAGCGGGGGAGCTGTTTTTT.

This chain connects TRBV28 to TRBJ1-2; 8 bases align to TRBD1. V gave up 2 bases and J gave up 2 bases; unmatched junction bases: 7. Germline V gives CDR1 MDHEN, CDR2 SYDVKM. This CDR3 is built from 16 residues. CDR3 sequence: CASSLQGQGLNYGYTF. The CDR3 nucleotides are TGTGCCAGCAGTTTACAAGGACAGGGTCTCAACTATGGCTACACCTTC.

The chain employs TRBV7-3 and TRBJ2-2; a weak D match, TRBD2 (6 bases). CDR3 length: 16 residues. Trimming removed 0 bases at V and 3 bases at J, with 11 bases between. Germline CDR1 reads SGHTA; CDR2 reads FQGTGA. The CDR3 spells CASSLTGGRHTGELFF. The DNA of the CDR3 is TGTGCCAGCAGCTTAACGGGGGGACGCCACACCGGGGAGCTGTTTTTT. The whole variable domain, remainder taken from reference TRBV7-3 and TRBJ2-2, is GAGVSQTPSNKVTEKGKYVELRCDPISGHTALYWYRQSLGQGPEFLIYFQGTGAADDSGLPNDRFFAVRPEGSVSTLKIQRTERGDSAVYLCASSLTGGRHTGELFFGEGSRLTVL.

The CDR3 here is CASSEARDRGPYNSPLHF. The CDR3 DNA sequence: TGTGCCAGCAGTGAAGCAAGGGACAGGGGGCCTTATAATTCACCCCTCCACTTT. The chain has TRBV6-1 and TRBJ1-6, with 12 positions matching TRBD1. V lost 0 bases, J lost 4 bases, and 4 bases stayed unmatched. Germline V lookup: CDR1 MNHNS, CDR2 SASEGT. The CDR3 is made up of 18 amino acids.